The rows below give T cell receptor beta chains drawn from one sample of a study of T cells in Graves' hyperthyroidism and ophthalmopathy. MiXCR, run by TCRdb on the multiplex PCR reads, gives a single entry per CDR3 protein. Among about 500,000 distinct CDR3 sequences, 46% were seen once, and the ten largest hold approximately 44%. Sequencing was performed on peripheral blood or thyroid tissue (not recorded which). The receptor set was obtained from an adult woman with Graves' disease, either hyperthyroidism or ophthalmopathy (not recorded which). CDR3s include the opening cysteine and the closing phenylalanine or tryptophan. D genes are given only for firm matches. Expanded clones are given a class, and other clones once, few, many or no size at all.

CASSVNKWEPYGYTF,TGTGCCAGCAGCGTTAACAAATGGGAACCGTATGGCTACACCTTC,-,TRBJ1-2,TRBV9,few
CAISGLPTGPDNSPLHF,TGTGCCATCAGTGGCCTTCCTACCGGTCCGGATAATTCACCCCTCCACTTT,-,TRBJ1-6,TRBV10-3,many
CASSGRRGNNSPLHF,TGTGCCAGCTCTGGGCGGAGAGGAAATAATTCACCCCTCCACTTT,-,TRBJ1-6,TRBV25-1,-
CSARLAVSYEQYF,TGCAGTGCTAGACTAGCGGTCTCCTACGAGCAGTACTTC,TRBD2,TRBJ2-7,TRBV20-1,few
CASSSPGQLNGYTF,TGTGCCAGCAGTTCCCCGGGACAGCTAAATGGCTACACCTTC,TRBD1,TRBJ1-2,TRBV6-5,-
CASSPERFGGYTF,TGTGCCAGCAGCCCGGAGAGGTTTGGGGGCTACACCTTC,-,TRBJ1-2,TRBV7-2,-
CASSVDPSFSYEQYF,TGTGCCAGCAGCGTAGACCCTAGCTTCTCCTACGAGCAGTACTTC,-,TRBJ2-7,TRBV9,-
CASSVTSGSYEQYF,TGTGCCAGCAGTGTGACTAGCGGGAGTTACGAGCAGTACTTC,TRBD2,TRBJ2-7,TRBV9,many
CSVGGRGYEKLFF,TGCAGCGTTGGGGGTAGGGGATATGAAAAACTGTTTTTT,-,TRBJ1-4,TRBV29-1,-
CASSLAVSGDTGELFF,TGCGCCAGCAGCTTGGCCGTGTCGGGGGACACCGGGGAGCTGTTTTTT,-,TRBJ2-2,TRBV5-1,many
CAISESSEGYSNQPQHF,TGTGCCATCAGTGAATCGTCGGAGGGATATAGCAATCAGCCCCAGCATTTT,-,TRBJ1-5,TRBV10-3,few
CASSIRDRASQPQHF,TGTGCCAGTAGTATCCGGGACAGGGCAAGTCAGCCCCAGCATTTT,TRBD1,TRBJ1-5,TRBV19,many
CASSVAGDFAYEQYF,TGTGCCAGCAGCGTAGCCGGAGACTTTGCCTACGAGCAGTACTTC,-,TRBJ2-7,TRBV9,-
CATQTKNSQYF,TGTGCCACCCAGACCAAAAATTCCCAGTACTTC,-,TRBJ2-5,TRBV15,few
CSALPGEFQETQYF,TGCAGTGCTCTGCCTGGCGAGTTCCAAGAGACCCAGTACTTC,-,TRBJ2-5,TRBV20-1,-
CASSLAGTGGVYTF,TGTGCCAGCAGCTTAGCAGGGACAGGGGGTGTCTACACCTTC,TRBD1,TRBJ1-2,TRBV7-9,-
CASSMTDRPNYEQYF,TGTGCCAGCAGTATGACAGATCGCCCTAACTACGAGCAGTACTTC,-,TRBJ2-7,TRBV5-6,-
CASLGGGDQPQHF,TGTGCCAGCCTAGGAGGGGGGGATCAGCCCCAGCATTTT,-,TRBJ1-5,TRBV28,-
CSGPGLGGETQYF,TGCAGTGGACCGGGACTAGGGGGGGAGACCCAGTACTTC,TRBD2,TRBJ2-5,TRBV20-1,many
CAISEEVALTQYF,TGTGCCATCAGTGAGGAGGTAGCGCTTACGCAGTATTTT,-,TRBJ2-3,TRBV10-3,many
CASSLRLAAQETQYF,TGTGCCAGCAGCTTGAGACTAGCGGCACAAGAGACCCAGTACTTC,TRBD2,TRBJ2-5,TRBV7-9,-
CASSPGVRTDQAFF,TGCGCCAGCAGCCCGGGAGTAAGGACAGACCAAGCTTTCTTT,-,TRBJ1-1,TRBV5-1,-
CASTVRGRPNYGYTF,TGTGCCAGCACCGTAAGGGGCAGACCTAACTATGGCTACACCTTC,-,TRBJ1-2,TRBV2,few
CASSIELTNEKLFF,TGTGCCAGCAGCATCGAGCTTACTAATGAAAAACTGTTTTTT,-,TRBJ1-4,TRBV11-2,-
CSVVGAGHRSNYGYTF,TGCAGCGTTGTAGGCGCAGGACACCGTTCTAACTATGGCTACACCTTC,-,TRBJ1-2,TRBV29-1,-
CASSYDRGNQPQHF,TGTGCCAGCAGCTACGACAGGGGTAATCAGCCCCAGCATTTT,TRBD1,TRBJ1-5,TRBV6-6,many
CASSIGQRGTEAFF,TGTGCCAGTAGTATCGGACAAAGGGGCACTGAAGCTTTCTTT,-,TRBJ1-1,TRBV19,many
CSGEVSVENTIYF,TGCAGCGGAGAAGTGAGTGTGGAGAACACCATATATTTT,-,TRBJ1-3,TRBV29-1,-
CASSQVQGLRSYEQYF,TGTGCCAGCAGCCAAGTCCAGGGCTTAAGGTCCTACGAGCAGTACTTC,-,TRBJ2-7,TRBV4-2,few
CSVVGPGLSGNTIYF,TGCAGCGTTGTGGGCCCAGGCCTCTCTGGAAACACCATATATTTT,-,TRBJ1-3,TRBV29-1,-
CAISAGGRETQHF,TGTGCCATCAGTGCAGGGGGGAGAGAGACCCAGCATTTT,TRBD1,TRBJ1-5,TRBV10-3,-
CASSLGDKATNEKLFF,TGCGCCAGCAGCTTGGGCGACAAAGCAACTAATGAAAAACTGTTTTTT,-,TRBJ1-4,TRBV5-1,-
CASSESTGAGIETQYF,TGCGCCAGCAGTGAGTCGACGGGGGCGGGAATAGAGACCCAGTACTTC,-,TRBJ2-5,TRBV10-1,-
CASRRSSEDTEAFF,TGTGCCAGCCGACGTTCCTCGGAGGACACTGAAGCTTTCTTT,-,TRBJ1-1,TRBV9,-
CASATGAGGTEAFF,TGTGCCAGCGCCACAGGGGCGGGGGGCACTGAAGCTTTCTTT,TRBD1,TRBJ1-1,TRBV12-3/TRBV12-4,once
CATSGRGFNYGYTF,TGTGCCACCAGCGGTCGGGGTTTTAACTATGGCTACACCTTC,-,TRBJ1-2,TRBV24-1,many
CASSSQGVGMAFF,TGTGCCAGCAGTTCCCAGGGAGTTGGGATGGCTTTCTTT,-,TRBJ1-1,TRBV7-9,many
CAISAQGSNQPQHF,TGTGCCATCAGTGCGCAGGGGAGCAATCAGCCCCAGCATTTT,-,TRBJ1-5,TRBV10-3,-
CASSQEFLLRTEAFF,TGTGCCAGCAGCCAAGAGTTTCTTTTGCGCACTGAAGCTTTCTTT,-,TRBJ1-1,TRBV4-2,many
CASSLAQGYEQYF,TGTGCCAGCAGCTTAGCACAGGGCTACGAGCAGTACTTC,-,TRBJ2-7,TRBV7-9,many
CASLWGQGSYEQYF,TGTGCTAGCCTCTGGGGACAGGGGTCCTACGAGCAGTACTTC,TRBD1,TRBJ2-7,TRBV14,-
CASSLSGQGRQPQHF,TGTGCCAGCAGTTTATCAGGGCAGGGGAGGCAGCCCCAGCATTTT,-,TRBJ1-5,TRBV27,-
CASSTPQAETQYF,TGTGCCAGCTCGACTCCTCAGGCCGAGACCCAGTACTTC,-,TRBJ2-5,TRBV25-1,-
CASSNPGQPQHF,TGTGCCAGCAGTAACCCAGGTCAGCCCCAGCATTTT,-,TRBJ1-5,TRBV25-1,-
CASSQDSTAANYGYTF,TGTGCCAGCAGCCAAGATTCCACAGCAGCCAACTATGGCTACACCTTC,-,TRBJ1-2,TRBV14,few
CSARDRLAGGHEQFF,TGCAGTGCTAGAGATCGCCTAGCGGGAGGGCATGAGCAGTTCTTC,TRBD2,TRBJ2-1,TRBV20-1,-
CASSFGRRVATEAFF,TGTGCCAGCAGCTTTGGGAGACGGGTAGCGACTGAAGCTTTCTTT,-,TRBJ1-1,TRBV5-6,many
CASSIRGAGQPQHF,TGTGCCAGTAGTATCCGAGGGGCGGGTCAGCCCCAGCATTTT,-,TRBJ1-5,TRBV19,few
CASSPKVTGANTEAFF,TGCGCCAGCAGCCCCAAGGTGACAGGGGCGAACACTGAAGCTTTCTTT,TRBD1,TRBJ1-1,TRBV4-1,many
CSAGDSLNTEAFF,TGCAGCGCTGGGGACAGCTTGAACACTGAAGCTTTCTTT,TRBD1,TRBJ1-1,TRBV29-1,-
CASGLVGQEAFF,TGTGCTAGTGGTTTGGTGGGACAGGAAGCTTTCTTT,TRBD1,TRBJ1-1,TRBV12-5,once
CSVENFEEAFF,TGCAGCGTTGAAAATTTCGAGGAAGCTTTCTTT,-,TRBJ1-1,TRBV29-1,-
CASSSRRGNEKLYF,TGTGCCAGCAGCTCCCGGCGGGGCAATGAAAAACTGTACTTC,-,TRBJ2-5,TRBV7-9,-
CASSRRMFSYNSPLHF,TGTGCCAGCAGCCGGAGAATGTTCTCCTATAATTCACCCCTCCACTTT,-,TRBJ1-6,TRBV7-2,-
CASSLHPDGAKALHF,TGTGCCAGCAGCTTACACCCGGACGGAGCGAAGGCCCTCCACTTT,-,TRBJ1-6,TRBV7-2,-
CASSLRTGGDTEAFF,TGTGCTAGCAGCCTGAGGACAGGGGGTGACACTGAAGCTTTCTTT,TRBD1,TRBJ1-1,TRBV7-7,-
CAISNSNQPQHF,TGTGCCATCAGTAATAGCAATCAGCCCCAGCATTTT,-,TRBJ1-5,TRBV10-3,few
CASSWTVGEQYF,TGTGCCAGCAGCTGGACGGTAGGCGAGCAGTACTTC,-,TRBJ2-7,TRBV11-2,-